These 7 T cell receptor beta chains were sequenced from one sample in a study of blood T cell repertoires in COVID-19 (dated by TCRdb to the early 2020s). Library generation was performed with the immunoSEQ multiplex PCR assay. What TCRdb holds here is the immuneACCESS table cut down to in-frame rearrangements. Part of the clones is not present; checked against another copy, under half of the missing clones reflect an unresolved V gene, and the others are unexplained. The sample contains about 210,000 clones, about 90% of them found a single time. The top ten clonotypes cover around 1.2% of the sample. Specimen: peripheral blood. Receptors were obtained from a young man with acute or convalescent COVID-19.

The rearrangement joins TRBV3-1 (or the pseudogene TRBV3-2) to TRBJ2-7; possibly TRBD2 for D (7 bases). Germline V CDR1 and CDR2: LGHDT, YNNKEL (reference sequence). This CDR3 is built from 15 residues. V was clipped by 6 bases and J by 6 bases, with 21 bases between them. The CDR3 coding sequence is TGTGCCAGCAGTCAAAATTACGGGGGGCGGGGCGAGCAGTACTTC. Its translation is CASSQNYGGRGEQYF.

The table lists this clone with a few counts. The chain links TRBV11-2 to TRBJ2-7; D perhaps matches TRBD1 (8 bases). The CDR3 sequence is 15 residues long. V was cut by 0 bases and J by 2 bases, with 11 bases left in between. Germline CDR1 reads SGHAT; CDR2 reads FQNNGV. CDR3 region: CASSLEAGQAYEQYF. Written as DNA, the CDR3 is TGTGCCAGCAGCTTAGAAGCGGGACAGGCCTACGAGCAGTACTTC.

This chain joins TRBV5-4 and TRBJ1-1; D might be TRBD1 (5 bases). CDR1 and CDR2 from the germline V gene are SGHNT and YYREEE (reference sequence). The CDR3 has 14 amino acids. V shed 4 bases and J shed 1 base, with 11 bases lying between them. This CDR3 reads CASSARVANTEAFF. The DNA of the CDR3 is TGTGCCAGCAGCGCCAGGGTAGCGAACACTGAAGCTTTCTTT.

The J gene is TRBJ1-1, the V gene TRBV7-6; TRBD1 matches at 10 bases. The CDR3 length is 19 residues. Germline CDR1 is SGHVS and CDR2 is FNYEAQ. The J segment lost 0 bases and the V segment lost 5 bases, leaving 15 bases of the junction unmatched. The CDR3 protein is CASSPTLRDRGSLNTEAFF. In DNA form, the CDR3 reads TGTGCCAGCAGCCCTACCCTCCGGGACAGGGGCTCCCTGAACACTGAAGCTTTCTTT. The variable domain in full, completed from reference TRBV7-6 and TRBJ1-1, reads GAGVSQSPRYKVTKRGQDVALRCDPISGHVSLYWYRQALGQGPEFLTYFNYEAQQDKSGLPNDRFSAERPEGSISTLTIQRTEQRDSAMYRCASSPTLRDRGSLNTEAFFGQGTRLTVV.

This clone was counted only a few times. V and J are TRBV15 and TRBJ1-4; D uncertain. Germline CDR1 and CDR2: LNHNV and YYDKDF (reference sequence). V lost 3 bases, J lost 5 bases, and 13 bases lay in between. This CDR3 is built from 15 residues. The CDR3 sequence: CATSSATGSNEKLFF. In DNA, the CDR3 is TGTGCCACCAGCAGTGCTACCGGTTCGAATGAAAAACTGTTTTTT.

V gene TRBV28 combines with J gene TRBJ2-7; 7 bases fit TRBD2. V lost 5 bases, J lost 3 bases, and 10 bases stayed unmatched. Germline V CDR1 and CDR2: MDHEN, SYDVKM. The CDR3 consists of 15 residues. In DNA form, the CDR3 reads TGTGCCAGCAGTCCTGCATTAGCGGGTGGCTACGAGCAGTACTTC. As protein: CASSPALAGGYEQYF.

CDR3 amino acids: CASSLGQGNTEAFF. CDR3 coding DNA: TGTGCCAGCAGCTTAGGGCAGGGGAACACTGAAGCTTTCTTT. The genes are TRBV7-9 and TRBJ1-1; a possible D gene is TRBD1 (5 bases). Trimming pared 1 base from V and 1 base from J, leaving 7 bases between. The CDR3 spans 14 residues. Germline loops: CDR1 SEHNR, CDR2 FQNEAQ (reference sequence).